Presented here are 24 T cell receptor beta chains from one specimen sequenced in a study of vaccination and CD4 T cells after COVID-19. The time point: late sampling 161 to 241 days after vaccination in a few convalescent patients. As to treatment: roughly 10-day PBMC culture with coronavirus spike peptide pools or control peptides (ViraFEST assay). Cultured CD4+ T-cell DNA underwent Oncomine TCR Beta short-read sequencing. TCRdb fed the PCR reads into MiXCR, producing one record per CDR3 protein. The repertoire holds 25,000 to 30,000 distinct CDR3 sequences, with around a third as singletons. No antigen has been assigned to these receptors. The sample in question was CD4+ T cells from blood, cultured in vitro, obtained about 7 months after SARS-CoV-2 vaccination. These receptors were obtained from a human donor who had recovered from COVID-19.

This clonotype is labeled as medium-sized (0.01 to 0.1%). The chain has TRBV28 and TRBJ2-7; 9 nucleotides align to TRBD2. From germline, CDR1 is MDHEN and CDR2 SYDVKM. This CDR3 region has 15 residues. Trimming at V came to 3 bases and at J to 3 bases, leaving 6 bases not matched to a gene. CDR3 DNA: TGTGCCAGCAGTTTTCTAGCGGGATCAGACTACGAGCAGTACTTC. This gives the protein CASSFLAGSDYEQYF.

This clonotype is labeled medium-sized. V gene TRBV20-1 combines with J gene TRBJ2-2, with 14 positions matching TRBD2. From germline, CDR1 is DFQATT and CDR2 SNEGSKA (reference sequence). The CDR3 contains 15 residues. V dropped 6 bases and J dropped 7; count of bases not matched to a gene: 7. CDR3 coding DNA: TGCAGTGCCATGACTAGCGGGAGGGGAGGCGGGGAGCTGTTTTTT. Protein product: CSAMTSGRGGGELFF.

This clonotype came up a few times. The rearrangement joins TRBV7-9 to TRBJ2-1, with TRBD1 matching over 10 bases. In germline, CDR1 is SEHNR, CDR2 FQNEAQ (reference sequence). This CDR3 spans 16 amino acids. Unmatched junction bases numbered 6, after V lost 3 bases and J lost 4 bases. The CDR3 coding sequence is TGTGCCAGCAGCTTGGGACAGGGGAGGCGATACAATGAGCAGTTCTTC. Its protein product is CASSLGQGRRYNEQFF.

This clonotype has just a few counts. The chain joins TRBV6-5 to TRBJ2-3; D call uncertain. CDR3 length: 15 amino acids. Germline values: CDR1 MNHEY, CDR2 SVGAGI. V lost 0 bases, J lost 1 base, and 8 bases lay in between. The CDR3 nucleotides read TGTGCCAGCAGTTACTCCCCCGGAGGCACAGATACGCAGTATTTT. Its protein product is CASSYSPGGTDTQYF.

The genes are TRBV20-1 and TRBJ2-3, with D unresolved. CDR1 is DFQATT, CDR2 SNEGSKA, per germline (reference sequence). Trimming removed 0 bases at V and 0 bases at J, with 13 bases between. The CDR3 is made up of 16 amino acids. The CDR3 loop is CSARDSSLRSTDTQYF. The CDR3 DNA reads TGCAGTGCTAGAGATTCCTCCCTTCGTAGCACAGATACGCAGTATTTT.

The chain uses TRBV12-3 or TRBV12-4 and TRBJ2-7, with D perhaps matching TRBD1 (5 bases). This CDR3 contains 13 residues. Trimming took off 6 bases at V and 1 base at J, with 10 bases between the two ends. The CDR3 is CASRYQGSYEQYF. The DNA of the CDR3 is TGTGCCAGCAGGTACCAGGGATCCTACGAGCAGTACTTC.

The rearrangement links TRBV4-1 to TRBJ2-1; 7 bases match TRBD1. The CDR3 is made up of 19 amino acids. Unmatched junction bases numbered 14, after V lost 0 bases and J lost 3 bases. The germline V gene has CDR1 MGHRA and CDR2 YSYEKL. CDR3 loop: CASSQEGTDHPQFYNEQFF. DNA for the CDR3: TGCGCCAGCAGCCAAGAGGGGACAGATCATCCCCAATTCTACAATGAGCAGTTCTTC.

The chain carries TRBV20-1 and TRBJ1-3; no clear D gene. This CDR3 is built from 17 residues. Trimming pared 3 bases from V and 1 base from J, leaving 19 bases between. Germline V gene data show CDR1 as DFQATT and CDR2 as SNEGSKA (reference sequence). The CDR3 nucleotides read TGCAGTGCTAGGGGGTTCGGAGCCATGAAATCTGGAAACACCATATATTTT. Translating it yields CSARGFGAMKSGNTIYF.

As DNA, the CDR3 is TGTGCCAGCAGTCGCACTAGCGGGGGGGAGACCCAGTACTTC. It is translated as CASSRTSGGETQYF. The chain recombines TRBV7-6 with TRBJ2-5; TRBD2 matches 12 bases. Germline trimming cut 6 bases from V and 5 bases from J; bases unmatched to any gene: 4. The CDR3 consists of 14 residues. CDR1 and CDR2 (germline): SGHVS, FNYEAQ.

The chain links TRBV20-1 to TRBJ1-5, with D possibly matching TRBD1 (5 bases). This CDR3 has 15 residues. Between the trimmed V and J ends, which lost 3 bases and 2 bases, there was a span of 14 bases. CDR1 and CDR2 from the germline V gene are DFQATT and SNEGSKA (reference sequence). CDR3 in amino acids: CSASEGFPRNQPQHF. CDR3 sequence (DNA): TGCAGTGCTAGCGAGGGGTTCCCTCGCAATCAGCCCCAGCATTTT.

This clonotype appeared a few times. The V call is TRBV2, the J call TRBJ2-7, with TRBD2 matching 9 bases. The CDR3 is made up of 14 amino acids. Germline lookup yields CDR1 SNHLY and CDR2 FYNNEI. V shed 7 bases, J shed 2 bases, and the junction held 6 bases outside the gene matches. CDR3 in DNA: TGTGCCAGCATTCCGGTAGCGGGGGCCTACGAGCAGTACTTC. It is translated as CASIPVAGAYEQYF.

The V call is TRBV20-1, the J call TRBJ1-2, with D perhaps matching TRBD1 (6 bases). The CDR3 runs to 14 residues. Germline V gives CDR1 DFQATT, CDR2 SNEGSKA (reference sequence). The V end was cut by 5 bases, the J end by 2 bases, with 15 bases between. The CDR3 loop reads CSAPPDRENYGYTF. For the CDR3, the DNA is TGCAGTGCTCCACCGGACAGAGAAAACTATGGCTACACCTTC.

The genes are TRBV6-2 or TRBV6-3 and TRBJ1-2, with D uncertain. V was pared by 9 bases and J by 1 base, with 12 bases between. Looked up from germline, CDR1 is MNHEY and CDR2 is SVGEGT. The CDR3 extends over 13 amino acids. CDR3 sequence (DNA): TGTGCCAGTTCGCGAAAGAATAACTATGGCTACACCTTC. Its translation is CASSRKNNYGYTF.

In its sample, this clonotype was seen a few times. The chain employs TRBV6-1 and TRBJ1-1, with D unresolved. The CDR3 is 18 residues long. Germline V lookup: CDR1 MNHNS, CDR2 SASEGT. V was shortened by 0 bases and J by 1 base, with 18 bases between the two germline ends. The CDR3: CASSEALGVRPTNTEAFF. CDR3 DNA sequence: TGTGCCAGCAGTGAAGCCCTTGGGGTACGGCCGACGAACACTGAAGCTTTCTTT.

This clonotype was seen more than once but under ten times. The rearrangement uses TRBV6-5 and TRBJ2-3; TRBD2 matches 12 bases. The germline V gene has CDR1 MNHEY and CDR2 SVGAGI. J was trimmed by 3 bases and V by 4 bases; bases with no gene match: 2. This CDR3 is 15 amino acids long. This CDR3 is CASSSGLAGTDTQYF. The CDR3 bases are TGTGCCAGCAGTTCCGGACTAGCGGGAACAGATACGCAGTATTTT.

V gene TRBV7-9 combines with J gene TRBJ2-7, with TRBD1 matching 9 bases. The CDR3 is 18 residues long. Germline V gene data show CDR1 as SEHNR and CDR2 as FQNEAQ (reference sequence). V lost 1 base, J lost 3 bases, and 13 bases stayed unmatched. As DNA, the CDR3 is TGTGCCAGCAGCTTAGGTTCGGGTGGTGGGGACAGGGTCTACGAGCAGTACTTC. Its translation is CASSLGSGGGDRVYEQYF. Full variable domain (remainder filled in from reference TRBV7-9 and TRBJ2-7): DTGVSQNPRHKITKRGQNVTFRCDPISEHNRLYWYRQTLGQGPEFLTYFQNEAQLEKSRLLSDRFSAERPKGSFSTLEIQRTEQGDSAMYLCASSLGSGGGDRVYEQYFGPGTRLTVT.

CDR3 DNA sequence: TGTGCCACCAGCCGACTAGCGGGCACAGATACGCAGTATTTT. Its translation: CATSRLAGTDTQYF. This chain joins TRBV15 and TRBJ2-3; TRBD2 matches at 9 bases. CDR1 LNHNV and CDR2 YYDKDF come from the germline V gene (reference sequence). Losses at the gene ends were 5 bases for V and 1 base for J; bases not matched to a gene: 1. CDR3 length equals 14 residues.

V is TRBV12-3 or TRBV12-4 and J is TRBJ1-1, with a possible D match to TRBD1 (5 bases). Trimming left V 3 bases short and J 1 base short, with 15 bases between. The CDR3 has 16 residues. CDR3 DNA: TGTGCCAGCAGTTTTGGGACCCCCATGGGGAACACTGAAGCTTTCTTT. Translation: CASSFGTPMGNTEAFF.

This clonotype was observed a few times. The chain is built from TRBV27 and TRBJ2-1; D unclear. CDR3 length: 14 residues. Germline V lookup: CDR1 MNHEY, CDR2 SMNVEV (reference sequence). With 6 bases removed from V and 4 bases from J, the gap between germline ends came to 13 bases. The CDR3: CASSPRAQYNEQFF. The CDR3 bases are TGTGCCAGCAGCCCCCGAGCTCAGTACAATGAGCAGTTCTTC.

The chain uses TRBV20-1 and TRBJ2-7, with 11 positions matching TRBD2. The germline gives CDR1 DFQATT, CDR2 SNEGSKA (reference sequence). The CDR3 extends over 15 amino acids. The V gene end was trimmed by 0 bases and the J gene end by 1 base; junction bases not matched to a gene: 2. The CDR3 reads CSARDLAGGSYEQYF. CDR3 coding DNA: TGCAGTGCTAGAGATCTAGCGGGAGGTTCCTACGAGCAGTACTTC.

This clonotype came up a few times. The rearrangement uses TRBV14 and TRBJ2-1, with 7 bases that match TRBD1. The end of the DNA fits TRBJ2-7 better, so the J call may be wrong. The germline V gene encodes CDR1 SGHDN and CDR2 FVKESK. This CDR3 is 16 amino acids long. This chain's CDR3 is CASSRYRGGPTYEQYF. As DNA, the CDR3 is TGTGCCAGCAGCCGATACAGGGGTGGGCCCACCTACGAGCAGTACTTC.

This clonotype was seen just once. The chain couples TRBV28 to TRBJ2-1, with D possibly being TRBD1 (6 bases). The germline CDR1 and CDR2 sequences are MDHEN and SYDVKM. Trimming left V 5 bases short and J 1 base short, with 12 bases between. This CDR3 has 15 amino acids. For the CDR3, the DNA is TGTGCCAGCAGTCACGCCACAGGGTCCTACAATGAGCAGTTCTTC. Protein: CASSHATGSYNEQFF.

CDR3: CASSFQLDTQYF. The CDR3, as DNA: TGTGCCAGCAGCTTCCAGTTAGATACGCAGTATTTT. The chain links TRBV5-4 to TRBJ2-3; D unresolved. V was trimmed by 2 bases and J by 5 bases, leaving 6 bases between them. CDR1 and CDR2 (germline): SGHNT, YYREEE (reference sequence). The CDR3 consists of 12 residues.

This chain uses TRBV10-3 with TRBJ2-5, with D tentatively TRBD1 (5 bases). The CDR3 loop spans 15 amino acids. Germline loops: CDR1 ENHRY, CDR2 SYGVKD. V lost 2 bases and J 4 bases, leaving 14 bases between the germline ends. The CDR3 spells CAISEGQGARETQYF. DNA for the CDR3: TGTGCCATCAGTGAGGGCCAAGGGGCGCGAGAGACCCAGTACTTC.